A selection of T cell receptor beta chains follows, all from one sample in a study of blood T cells in healthy people across ages. TCRdb fed the 5' RACE reads into MiXCR, producing one record per CDR3 protein. The sample contains fewer than 2,000,000 distinct CDR3 sequences, 35% to 50% of which appear only once. The sample was blood. Source of these receptors: a human donor in good health. The CDR3 runs from the conserved cysteine through the conserved F or W. The order of the fields is clone size, J gene, V gene, D gene, CDR3 DNA, CDR3 protein. D genes are given only for firm matches. Expanded clones get a size class; other rows say once, few or many, or leave the size out.

- | TRBJ2-3 | TRBV12-3/TRBV12-4 | - | TGTGCCAGCAGCTCCCTTGGGAGCGGCTCAGATACGCAGTATTTT | CASSSLGSGSDTQYF
- | TRBJ2-7 | TRBV29-1 | - | TGCAGCGTTGAGAGGGACGGGCCGGACGAGCAGTACTTC | CSVERDGPDEQYF
- | TRBJ2-4 | TRBV6-6 | - | TGTGCCAGCAGTTACGTTAACATTCAGTACTTC | CASSYVNIQYF
- | TRBJ2-3 | TRBV27 | - | TGTGCCAGCAGAGGGGCGGGGGCCCCCACAGATACGCAGTATTTT | CASRGAGAPTDTQYF
few | TRBJ2-3 | TRBV29-1 | - | TGCAGCGTTGGTCGGGGCATCACAGATACGCAGTATTTT | CSVGRGITDTQYF
- | TRBJ2-5 | TRBV5-1 | TRBD1 | TGCGCCAGCTGTAATAGGGGGCCAATGTACCAAGAGACCCAGTACTTC | CASCNRGPMYQETQYF
few | TRBJ1-2 | TRBV11-2 | - | TGTGCCAGCAGCTCCGTCCGTACCATCGACAGGCGCCGGATCGACTATGGCTACACCTTC | CASSSVRTIDRRRIDYGYTF
few | TRBJ2-7 | TRBV11-3 | - | TGTGCCAGCAGCTTTCTGGGACAAAACGAGCAGTACTTC | CASSFLGQNEQYF
- | TRBJ2-1 | TRBV4-2 | - | TGTGCCAGCAGCCAAGGGGGGATACCTTTGGACAATGTGCAGTTCTTC | CASSQGGIPLDNVQFF
few | TRBJ1-2 | TRBV11-2 | TRBD1 | TGTGCCAGCAGCTATGATCCGGGACAGGGCCGGTTCTATGGCTACACCTTC | CASSYDPGQGRFYGYTF
- | TRBJ1-1 | TRBV6-6 | TRBD1 | TGTGCCAGCAACGACAGGGGGGGAAACACTGAAGCTTTCTTT | CASNDRGGNTEAFF
- | TRBJ1-5 | TRBV7-2 | TRBD1 | TGTGCCAGCAGTACCGGGACAGGGGGCTGGCAGCCCCAGCATTTT | CASSTGTGGWQPQHF
- | TRBJ1-2 | TRBV20-1 | TRBD1 | TGCAGTGCTGGAGTTCGGGGGGAGGGGGCTTGGTATGGCTACACCTTC | CSAGVRGEGAWYGYTF
- | TRBJ2-4 | TRBV7-2 | TRBD1 | TGTGCCAGCAGCAGAGCAGGGACAGCTAGAGGGGCGTCTGAGCAGTACTTC | CASSRAGTARGASEQYF
- | TRBJ2-3 | TRBV12-3/TRBV12-4 | - | TGTGCCAGCAGTTTAGTCGTGGGTGCAGATACGCAGTATTTC | CASSLVVGADTQYF
once | TRBJ2-3 | TRBV6-2/TRBV6-3 | TRBD2 | TGTGCCAGCAGTATTAGCGGGAACCCCACAGATACGCAGTATTTT | CASSISGNPTDTQYF
- | TRBJ2-7 | TRBV7-6 | TRBD1 | TGTGCCAGCAGCGCAAGACAGGGGACCTACGCGCAGTACTTC | CASSARQGTYAQYF
- | TRBJ1-5 | TRBV5-1 | TRBD1 | TGCGCCAGCAGCTTGACCGGGACAGGGGAGCAGCCCCAGCATTTT | CASSLTGTGEQPQHF
few | TRBJ2-1 | TRBV5-5 | - | TGTGCCAGCAGCTTGGATCATGAGCAGTTCTTC | CASSLDHEQFF
- | TRBJ1-4 | TRBV3-1 | TRBD1 | TGTGCCAGCAGCTCTCACCGACAGGGCAGGAATGAAAAACTGTTTTTT | CASSSHRQGRNEKLFF
- | TRBJ2-1 | TRBV12-3/TRBV12-4 | - | TGTGCCAGCGGAACCGGGTTAGCAGCTGAGCAGTTCTTC | CASGTGLAAEQFF
- | TRBJ2-6 | TRBV10-3 | - | TGTGCCATCAGTGCCTGGGAAAGGTCCAACGTCCGGACTTTC | CAISAWERSNVRTF
- | TRBJ2-1 | TRBV7-9 | TRBD1 | TGTGCCAGCAGCTCTTGGACAGGCAACCACAATGAGCAGTTCTTC | CASSSWTGNHNEQFF
- | TRBJ2-5 | TRBV7-2 | - | TGTGCCAGCAGCTTAGAACTAGTTCCGGAGACCCAGTACTTC | CASSLELVPETQYF
- | TRBJ2-3 | TRBV11-2 | - | TGTGCCAGCAGCTATACGTTTGGGGATACGCAGTATTTT | CASSYTFGDTQYF
few | TRBJ1-4 | TRBV9 | - | TGTGCCAGCAGCCCCCGTCTTGCAACTAATGAAAAACTGTTTTTT | CASSPRLATNEKLFF
- | TRBJ2-3 | TRBV9 | - | TGTGCCAGCAGCGTAGATAGTCCTAGCACAGATACGCAGTATTTT | CASSVDSPSTDTQYF
- | TRBJ1-1 | TRBV6-2/TRBV6-3 | - | TGTGCCAGCAGTTACCAGACGGGGACGGATAAGACTGAAGCTTTCTTT | CASSYQTGTDKTEAFF
- | TRBJ2-7 | TRBV4-1 | - | TGCGCCAGCAGCCAAGACCCCTATGCCGAGCAGTACTTC | CASSQDPYAEQYF
- | TRBJ1-1 | TRBV7-2 | - | TGTGCCAGCAGCTTATCTAGTGTGGCGCGCGGAACTGAAGCTTTCTTT | CASSLSSVARGTEAFF
- | TRBJ2-5 | TRBV2 | - | TGTGCCAGCACCCCGGAGCAAGAGACCCAGTACTTC | CASTPEQETQYF
- | TRBJ2-7 | TRBV29-1 | - | TGCAGCGTTGAAGATGAGAACCGGGGGAATAGAGGGGACAGTGTCTACGAGCAGTACTTC | CSVEDENRGNRGDSVYEQYF
- | TRBJ1-6 | TRBV27 | - | TGTGCCAGCAGTTTCGGGACCTATAATTCACCCCTCCACTTT | CASSFGTYNSPLHF
few | TRBJ2-3 | TRBV4-3 | - | TGCGCCAGCAGCCAAGATCTCGGGGTCGTCACGCAGTATTTT | CASSQDLGVVTQYF
- | TRBJ1-2 | TRBV9 | - | TGTGCCAGCAGCGTTGGAGGTTCCTATGGCTACACCTTC | CASSVGGSYGYTF
- | TRBJ2-1 | TRBV7-2 | - | TGTGCCAGCAGCTTAGGGTGGGGGCTGGAGCAGTTCTTC | CASSLGWGLEQFF
- | TRBJ1-1 | TRBV4-2 | - | TGTGCCAGCAGCCAAGAAATCGGGAACAGGGAAGCTTTCTTT | CASSQEIGNREAFF
few | TRBJ2-5 | TRBV12-3/TRBV12-4 | - | TGTGCCAGCAGTCACGACAGGCAAGAGACCCAGTACTTC | CASSHDRQETQYF
- | TRBJ2-7 | TRBV28 | TRBD1 | TGTGCCAGCCGTTTTGAACAGGGGGTAACCTACGAGCAGTACTTC | CASRFEQGVTYEQYF
- | TRBJ2-7 | TRBV21-1 | - | TGTGCCAGCAGCCTGCCGAAGCCGGGACAGGGGATATACGAGCAGTACTTC | CASSLPKPGQGIYEQYF
few | TRBJ2-7 | TRBV4-1 | - | TGCGCCAGCAGCCCTACCGAAGGGACAAGCAACGAGCAGTACTTC | CASSPTEGTSNEQYF
- | TRBJ1-5 | TRBV28 | - | TGTGCCAGCAGTATACCACTCGGCAATCAGCCCCAGCATTTT | CASSIPLGNQPQHF
few | TRBJ1-2 | TRBV7-2 | - | TGTGCCAGCAGCTTAGCCCAGACAGACTATGGCTACACCTTC | CASSLAQTDYGYTF
- | TRBJ1-1 | TRBV29-1 | TRBD1 | TGCAGCGGCGGGACAGGGATCTACACTGAAGTTTTCTTT | CSGGTGIYTEVFF
few | TRBJ2-1 | TRBV12-3/TRBV12-4 | TRBD2 | TGTGCCAGCAGGTCAACTAGCGGGGGGCCTCATGAGCAGTTCTTC | CASRSTSGGPHEQFF
few | TRBJ2-5 | TRBV6-2/TRBV6-3 | TRBD2 | TGTGCCAGCCGCCCTCGGGTAGCGGGGGGCCAAGAGACCCAGTACTTC | CASRPRVAGGQETQYF
- | TRBJ2-2 | TRBV11-2 | TRBD1 | TGTGCCAGCAGCAGGGGGCGGGCCGGGGAGCTGTTTTTT | CASSRGRAGELFF
few | TRBJ2-3 | TRBV5-1 | - | TGCGCCAGCAGCTTGGAGGGGGAGCGTACGCAGTATTTT | CASSLEGERTQYF
- | TRBJ2-7 | TRBV27 | - | TGTGCCAGCAGTTCTCCGTGGTGGGGCGAGCAGTACTTC | CASSSPWWGEQYF
few | TRBJ2-1 | TRBV29-1 | TRBD2 | TGCAGCGTTGAAGACCCCCTAGCGGGGGTCGGTGAGCAGTTCTTC | CSVEDPLAGVGEQFF
- | TRBJ2-7 | TRBV6-5 | - | TGTGCCAGCAGGCGGGGGACAAGGTACGAGCAGTACTTC | CASRRGTRYEQYF
- | TRBJ1-1 | TRBV9 | TRBD1 | TGTGCCAGCACCAATAACCCGGAACGGAGAACAGGGGGCACTGAAGCTTTCTTT | CASTNNPERRTGGTEAFF
few | TRBJ2-7 | TRBV11-3 | - | TGTGCCAGCAGCTTTAATGTGAACGAGCAGTACTTC | CASSFNVNEQYF
- | TRBJ2-5 | TRBV10-3 | - | TGTGCCATCAGTGATCTTGAGGAGACCCAGTACTTC | CAISDLEETQYF
few | TRBJ1-2 | TRBV5-1 | - | TGCGCCAGCAGCGGCCTGACAAACTATGGCTACACCTTC | CASSGLTNYGYTF
- | TRBJ2-5 | TRBV6-2/TRBV6-3 | TRBD1 | TGTGCCAGCAGTTCCTTGGGACAGCAAGAGACCCAGTACTTC | CASSSLGQQETQYF
- | TRBJ2-3 | TRBV10-3 | TRBD2 | TGTGCCATCGGTGAAAGTCTAGCGGGGGGCAAAGATACGCAGTATTTT | CAIGESLAGGKDTQYF
- | TRBJ2-7 | TRBV20-1 | TRBD2 | TGCAGTGCTAGAGATTTTAGGACTAGCGGAGGATCCTACAATGAGCAGTACTTC | CSARDFRTSGGSYNEQYF
- | TRBJ2-1 | TRBV7-3 | TRBD2 | TGTGCCAGCAGCTTCCTCCTAGCGGGGTTCAATGAGCAGTTCTTC | CASSFLLAGFNEQFF